This TCR beta chain was captured in a study of blood T cell repertoires in COVID-19. Study summary: Samples came from the United States, Italy and Spain, spanning acute and convalescent COVID-19. PBMCs, B-cell-depleted T cells, or T cells were the source of the cDNA or gDNA that made up the material.

Germline V gives CDR1 MNHEY, CDR2 SVGAGI. This CDR3 has 12 amino acids. V was trimmed by 11 bases and J by 7 bases, leaving 14 bases between them. Study processing details: Counts of nucleated cells, estimated from reference gene primer amplification, were obtained. Clones were sequenced by immunoSEQ multiplex PCR, and TCRdb holds only the in-frame ones, with some missing. V, J and clone size derive from that table, while D and trimming were established from the DNA sequence. The data show around 100,000 clones, with approximately 88% seen just once and about 4% held by the top ten. This receptor was obtained from a woman in her sixties with acute or convalescent COVID-19. This chain connects TRBV6-5 to TRBJ2-2; D is perhaps TRBD2 (5 bases). Material: peripheral blood. In nucleotides, the CDR3 is TGTGCCTGGAGTAGCGATAGCGGGGAGCTGTTTTTT. Its protein is CAWSSDSGELFF.